This TCR beta chain was sequenced during a study of cytomegalovirus exposure and HLA in healthy donors (dated by TCRdb to the late 2010s). With regard to the full study: An earlier analysis of approximately 590 of the donors reported more than 250 Gb of sequence data and 100 million to 130 million unique TCR beta sequences from 150 million to 200 million T cells. An early release covering roughly 640 HLA-typed donors comprised about 290 gigabases of sequencing data and approximately 80 million unique TCR sequences. Typing coverage varied by locus: about 620-630 donors for A, B, C, DRB1 and DQB1; more than 500 for DQA1; more than 600 for DPA1; roughly 470 for DPB1. HLA typing covered class I and class II loci at four-digit resolution. Genome-wide SNP genotypes for about 65% of the roughly 670 donors were used in a later genetic analysis, which treated that subset as a discovery cohort. Among the roughly 400 genotyped donors, roughly 80% belonged to the genetic ancestry cluster associated with self-reported Caucasian donors. The later analysis used no new phenotypic data to find candidate immune exposures, relying instead on TCR beta sequences and their occurrence across donors. To study patterns of TCR occurrence, a later analysis re-analyzed previously published TCR beta repertoires from just over 650 donors and added high-resolution HLA genotyping. An earlier analysis of 587 of the donors used high-throughput TCR beta sequencing to judge whether each TCR beta V gene segment behaved as functional or pseudogenic. Among about 410 genotyped donors of the cohort, an average of around 220,000 unique TCR beta nucleotide sequences was sequenced per donor, of which 15% to 20% were non-productive. Every repertoire in the discovery cohort had been generated on one and the same sequencing platform. The study used immunosequencing to profile the T cell repertoires of 666 subjects and linked those repertoires to cytomegalovirus serostatus. High-throughput TCR immunosequencing, statistical association of individual TCRs with disease status, and machine learning were combined to predict cytomegalovirus infection status. Alongside the repertoire data, information on donor age, sex, ethnicity and CMV serostatus was compiled. The study aimed to test whether signatures of past pathogen exposure could be identified by cataloging public T cell receptors. Four or five DR-DQ haplotypes were handled as single units for association and clustering, since linkage in the cohort was strong. A separate validation cohort of approximately 130 different subjects was used in addition to the approximately 670-subject first cohort. Beyond this particular receptor, the publication reports: A total of fewer than 200 TCR beta chains were listed by the study as associated with cytomegalovirus. The authors suggested that the approach could potentially be generalized to other disease states and immunological phenotypes. HLA typing was unavailable for some donors at each locus, so association tests used only the typed subset. In a later analysis, several top co-occurrence clusters were reported to appear linked to parvovirus B19, influenza, CMV and Epstein-Barr virus. Immune exposure information for the cohort was limited to CMV serostatus. Cytomegalovirus status was reported to be diagnosed by the classifier with high specificity and sensitivity in both the original and validation cohorts. A further reported finding was that TCR beta sequences accurately predicted the HLA-A and HLA-B alleles for most subjects in the first cohort. In a later genetic analysis, fewer N-insertions in productive TCRs were reported among donors in an Asian-associated ancestry cluster than the roughly 700-donor mean. When HLA alleles, especially DR and DQ, strongly co-occurred, attributing TCR associations to individual alleles was difficult. Only TCR beta chains were sequenced in this cohort, and the absence of alpha or paired-chain data limited detectable features. Presence/absence analyses assumed roughly uniform sequencing depth across donors, an assumption that may not hold. Most TCR sequences were seen in very few donors, while some public TCRs were found in many individuals. A later analysis found that TCR association rates varied across HLA loci, with DRB1 alleles showing the most associated TCRs and HLA-C alleles the fewest. Some IMGT-functional V segments, including TRBV6-2 and TRBV6-3, could not be told apart with the 87-base-pair reads, so those segments were excluded. Because counts were too low, about 18 rarely observed V segments, including chromosome 9 orphons, were left out of the earlier analysis of 587 of the donors. A group of highly shared sequence variants was considered likely to be a technical artifact of the sequencing pipeline. According to a later analysis, most CMV-associated TCR beta chains appeared to be HLA-restricted, and the HLA associations seemed to be driven largely by CMV exposure. Correlated functional status among segregating V segments might be attributable to linkage disequilibrium, but an unknown experimental factor could not be ruled out. In a later analysis, HLA-associated TCR beta chains showed more clonal expansion and lower generation probabilities than non-associated chains that were equally common. Specific HLA alleles were associated with 16,951 TCR beta sequences at a false discovery rate of 0.05 in a later analysis. A few of the identified cytomegalovirus-associated TCR beta chains were confirmed in vitro to be specific for cytomegalovirus antigens. An earlier analysis of around 540 of the donors showed that most TCR beta V segments appeared in productive rearrangements either about 90% or about 30% of the time, which broadly matched IMGT annotations. A later genetic analysis associated a missense DCLRE1C variant with V-gene and J-gene trimming of TCR beta chains, and an independent cohort replicated the association.

Sequences KGHSH (CDR1) and LQKENI (CDR2) are obtained from the germline V gene. Inclusive of the bounding cysteine and phenylalanine, the CDR3 is 14 residues long. The read is trimmed to its CDR3 DNA, 42 bases read in frame from base 1. Ends trimmed: V by 5 bases, J by 3 bases; bases unmatched to a gene: 4. In the case of this clone: Its target antigen remains unknown. Per-base qualities were not stored, and no clone one base away is much larger.

The cohort comprised around 690 healthy bone marrow donors. At the time of sampling, every cohort member was nominally healthy, though immune exposures that went unrecorded were likely present. The donor was CMV seropositive and was included in the group of approximately 300 seropositive cohort members. Every donor gave a peripheral blood sample, and the peripheral blood mononuclear cells from that sample were used for TCR beta sequencing. The Qiagen DNeasy Blood Extraction Kit was used to extract genomic DNA from the blood cell samples. The library was generated by the immunoSEQ multiplex PCR assay. The multiplex PCR relied on a mix of 60 forward primers for TCR Vbeta segments and 13 reverse primers for TCR Jbeta segments. The CDR3 region of rearranged TCR beta genes was amplified from genomic DNA by a multiplex PCR assay. On the Illumina HiSeq System, the amplified TCR beta libraries were sequenced as 87-base-pair reads. The source study handled its data this way. A later analysis tallied 75 million to 95 million unique TCR beta chains across the 650 to 750 repertoires, and about 12 million of those chains were shared by two or more donors. Raw reads were error-corrected and collapsed into unique sequences with a nearest-neighbor algorithm that merged closely related sequences to remove PCR and sequencing errors. V, D and J gene segments were assigned by aligning CDR3 sequences to IMGT reference sequences. For a sequence to be retained, a match of at least six nucleotides was required to both a V gene segment and a J gene segment. Rearrangements were called productive when the CDR3 lacked stop codons and stayed in frame with V and J; all others were non-productive. Following IMGT convention, CDR3 was defined as the stretch from the second conserved V-encoded cysteine to the conserved J-encoded phenylalanine. In an earlier analysis of around 640 of the donors, sequences lacking an unambiguous match to a single V gene segment were excluded. An earlier analysis of around 600 of the donors classified V segments as functional when productive rearrangements were above 56.7% and as segregating when the standard deviation between donors was above 5%. A statistical classification framework was developed to diagnose cytomegalovirus status using the catalog of TCR beta chain sequences. A later analysis assigned V and J genes by comparing TCR nucleotide sequences with IMGT/GENE-DB human TR gene sequences. A later analysis assigned CDR3 sequences and most-parsimonious VDJ recombination scenarios with the TCRdist pipeline. In a later analysis, every TCR beta chain was defined by the combination of its CDR3 amino acid sequence and its V-gene family, and reads without a unique V-gene family were dropped. A later analysis removed several hundred highly shared, low-generation-probability nucleotide sequences to deal with suspected cross-contamination and a sequencing artifact. In a later analysis, a clonal expansion index for each public chain was calculated from normalized within-repertoire ranks of inferred template counts. Generation probabilities in a later analysis came from a VDJ recombination model fitted to out-of-frame rearrangements, and those results were checked against IGoR. In a later analysis, TCR-TCR, TCR-HLA and TCR-CMV co-occurrence was scored with hypergeometric tests, and a repertoire-size bias correction was applied to TCR pairs. A later analysis estimated false discovery rates by permuting HLA or CMV assignments 20 times. In a later analysis, co-occurring TCRs were grouped with DBSCAN, and TCRdist sequence similarity was added when clustering was performed within HLA-allele-positive subsets. For co-occurrence clustering, repertoires with fewer than 30,000 or more than 120,000 public chains were excluded, along with five repertoires with anomalous nucleotide sharing. TCRdb re-hosts the immuneACCESS table, in-frame sequences only. Its copies lack some clones; in the studies checked, an unresolved V gene accounts for under half of them, and the cause for the rest is not known. That table furnishes V, J and clone size, whereas the DNA furnished D and trimming. Counted in this sample were approximately 73,000 clones; roughly three quarters of them appeared once. The ten largest account for less than 25% of the sample.

The receptor chain draws on TRBV18 and TRBJ1-5, with 7 bases matching TRBD1. Sequencing was carried out using PBMCs. The receptor comes from a woman in her forties in good health and CMV-seropositive. The CDR3 amino acid sequence is: CASSAGQNNQPQHF. Read as DNA, the sequence is TGTGCCAGCTCAGCGGGACAGAACAATCAGCCCCAGCATTTT.